This T cell receptor (beta chain) stems from a study of T-cell memory formation after mild COVID-19. Across the whole study: In these data, TCR clusters were largely donor specific. Findings of the study overall: Most CD4+ clones that shrank were in CM and EM, while CD8+ ones turned up in EMRA.

The CDR3 has 13 residues. The junction had 10 bases not matched to a gene; V was cut back by 6 bases and J by 14 bases. TCRdb passed the 5' RACE reads through MiXCR, listing each CDR3 protein once. This sample yields about 470,000 distinct CDR3 sequences, of which around a quarter are seen a single time; around 13% belongs to the top ten. This clonotype has only a few counts. Its specificity is unknown. Material: PBMCs or a T cell subset sorted from them (not recorded which). The TCR was taken from an adult woman who had mild COVID-19 (a few samples of this study predate the infection). Cell type and time point are not known. This chain uses TRBV12-3 or TRBV12-4 with TRBJ2-1, with 10 positions matching TRBD2. CDR3 loop: CASRGPGLAREFF. The CDR3 nucleotides read TGTGCCAGCAGGGGACCGGGACTAGCGCGAGAGTTCTTC.